Shown below are 2 T cell receptor beta chains from a single sample sequenced in a study of beta chain features in type 1 diabetes. TCRB transcripts that were expressed got sequenced, as all of the isolated RNA had been reverse transcribed. The repertoire was sequenced with immunoSEQ multiplex PCR; TCRdb's copy has only in-frame clones and lacks some. The sample lists about 220,000 clones; approximately 10% were seen once. Sequenced material: central memory CD4+ T cells from blood. The receptors derive from a man in his late teens or twenties in good health.

This clone was counted between two and nine times. The chain carries TRBV30 and TRBJ2-7, with 7 bases that match TRBD2. This CDR3 has 15 residues. V was pared by 6 bases and J by 3 bases, with 14 bases of the junction left unmatched. Germline values: CDR1 GTSNPN, CDR2 SVGIG (reference sequence). Written as DNA, the CDR3 is TGTGCCTGCCTAGTCCGGGGAGGGATATACTACGAGCAGTACTTC. It codes for CACLVRGGIYYEQYF.

A few counts support this clone. The chain combines TRBV7-9 with TRBJ2-1; TRBD1 matches at 9 bases. CDR1 is SEHNR, CDR2 FQNEAQ, per germline (reference sequence). V lost 1 base and J lost 7; bases outside the gene matches: 5. The CDR3 contains 15 residues. The CDR3: CASSLGDRAWNEQFF. The CDR3 DNA is TGTGCCAGCAGCTTAGGGGACAGGGCATGGAATGAGCAGTTCTTC.